Presented here are 22 T cell receptor beta chains from one specimen sequenced in a study of cytomegalovirus exposure and HLA in healthy donors (dated by TCRdb to the late 2010s). Preparation of the library involved the immunoSEQ multiplex PCR assay. For the multiplex PCR, a mixture combining 60 forward primers for TCR Vbeta segments and 13 reverse primers for TCR Jbeta segments was used. Imported from immuneACCESS, the table was reduced by TCRdb to in-frame sequences with V and J called. These copies leave out some clones; in studies compared against another copy, an unresolved V gene accounts for under half, and the cause of the remainder is not known. The sample table records hundreds of thousands of clones; roughly two thirds of these occur just once. The ten biggest clones cover around 2.3% of the sample. The sample consisted of PBMCs. All receptors derive from a female donor in good health and CMV-seronegative.

V usage is TRBV7-2 and J usage is TRBJ2-3, with no clear D. The length of the CDR3 is 15 residues. Trimming removed 5 bases at V and 1 base at J, with 13 bases between. Germline V gene lookup returns CDR1 SGHTA and CDR2 FQGNSA. CDR3 nucleotides: TGTGCCAGCAGCCGCACAGAGAGACGCACAGATACGCAGTATTTT. Translation gives CASSRTERRTDTQYF.

V gene TRBV30 combines with J gene TRBJ1-2, with D possibly being TRBD1 (5 bases). CDR3 size: 14 residues. The ends were cut back, 2 bases at V and 2 bases at J, with 12 bases in the middle. Germline values: CDR1 GTSNPN, CDR2 SVGIG (reference sequence). CDR3 sequence: CAWSPGGINYGYTF. The CDR3 DNA sequence: TGTGCCTGGAGTCCCGGGGGGATAAACTATGGCTACACCTTC.

There are a few counts of this clone. The gene calls are TRBV14 and TRBJ2-2; the D is unclear. Germline lookup yields CDR1 SGHDN and CDR2 FVKESK. V was shortened by 4 bases and J by 0 bases, with 15 bases between the two germline ends. CDR3 size: 17 residues. The CDR3 coding sequence is TGTGCCAGCAGCCCGAGTCTAGTATCGCCGAACACCGGGGAGCTGTTTTTT. This codes for CASSPSLVSPNTGELFF.

CDR3 loop: CASCSLFQETQYF. The CDR3 DNA reads TGTGCCAGCTGCTCCCTCTTTCAAGAGACCCAGTACTTC. The V and J genes are TRBV5-6 and TRBJ2-5; D is unresolved. Germline CDR1 and CDR2: SGHDT and YYEEEE. The germline V and J ends were trimmed by 7 bases and 2 bases, with 12 bases remaining between them. The CDR3 contains 13 residues.

This clone was found a few times. The chain carries TRBV6-4 and TRBJ1-1, with no clear D. Trimming removed 2 bases from V and 3 bases from J, with 7 bases in between. This CDR3 has 13 residues. Germline V lookup: CDR1 MRHNA, CDR2 SNTAGT. CDR3 DNA: TGTGCCAGCAGTGACAACACATACACTGAAGCTTTCTTT. This codes for CASSDNTYTEAFF.

This clone has only one observation. The rearrangement joins TRBV5-1 to TRBJ2-7; 8 bases are a match to TRBD1. CDR1 is SGHRS, CDR2 YFSETQ, per germline. This CDR3 has 14 residues. With V trimmed by 4 bases and J by 6 bases, 9 bases remained unmatched. CDR3 in DNA: TGCGCCAGCAGCGGGGCAGGGGGCCGGGGCGAGCAGTACTTC. Its protein product is CASSGAGGRGEQYF.

V gene TRBV5-1 combines with J gene TRBJ2-5; D may be TRBD2 (6 bases). Germline CDR1 SGHRS, CDR2 YFSETQ. This CDR3 is 13 amino acids long. V lost 3 bases, J lost 11 bases, and 17 bases lay in between. The CDR3 DNA follows: TGCGCCAGCAGCTGGGCGGAAGCGGGTGAGCAGTACTTC. Its protein product is CASSWAEAGEQYF.

The gene calls are TRBV19 and TRBJ1-4; D uncertain. This CDR3 is built from 14 residues. Trimming took 3 bases from V and 8 from J, leaving 13 bases between them. The germline gives CDR1 LNHDA, CDR2 SQIVND (reference sequence). CDR3 residues: CASSIWQENEKLFF. The CDR3 bases are TGTGCCAGTAGTATCTGGCAGGAAAACGAAAAACTGTTTTTT.

On this clone: Its ends do not fully match the called genes, so a read error is possible. V usage is TRBV7-9 and J usage is TRBJ2-7; a weak D match, TRBD1 (6 bases). The CDR3 spans 14 residues. CDR1 is SEHNR, CDR2 FQNEAQ, per germline (reference sequence). The CDR3: CSSSLRDTTYEQYF. In nucleotides, the CDR3 is TGTTCCAGCAGCTTACGGGACACGACGTACGAGCAGTACTTC.

This chain uses TRBV9 with TRBJ2-2; a weak D match, TRBD2 (6 bases). The CDR3 extends over 16 amino acids. The germline V gene encodes CDR1 SGDLS and CDR2 YYNGEE. V lost 3 bases and J 4 bases, leaving 16 bases between the germline ends. The CDR3 region is CASSGGEHQTTGELFF. In DNA form, the CDR3 reads TGTGCCAGCAGCGGGGGGGAGCATCAGACCACCGGGGAGCTGTTTTTT. The full variable domain, its missing parts supplied by reference TRBV9 and TRBJ2-2, is DSGVTQTPKHLITATGQRVTLRCSPRSGDLSVYWYQQSLDQGLQFLIQYYNGEERAKGNILERFSAQQFPDLHSELNLSSLELGDSALYFCASSGGEHQTTGELFFGEGSRLTVL.

The gene calls are TRBV7-2 and TRBJ2-7; 7 bases are a match to TRBD1. The CDR3 loop spans 17 amino acids. V shed 5 bases and J 0 bases; nucleotides not matched to a gene: 13. Germline-derived CDR1 and CDR2 are SGHTA and FQGNSA. This CDR3 is CASSPRGGGSSSYEQYF. DNA of the CDR3: TGTGCCAGCAGCCCCCGAGGGGGCGGGTCGAGCTCCTACGAGCAGTACTTC.

This chain links TRBV5-1 with TRBJ1-1; 8 bases align to TRBD1. V lost 3 bases and J lost 6; bases outside the gene matches: 4. The germline gives CDR1 SGHRS, CDR2 YFSETQ. This CDR3 is 13 amino acids long. DNA of the CDR3: TGCGCCAGCAGCTCACAGGGGGGGCCTGAAGCTTTCTTT. This codes for CASSSQGGPEAFF.

The rearrangement uses TRBV5-4 and TRBJ2-1; the D gene is possibly TRBD2 (6 bases). The germline gives CDR1 SGHNT, CDR2 YYREEE (reference sequence). The CDR3 consists of 15 residues. V lost 2 bases and J lost 5, with 14 bases in between. CDR3 sequence: CASSLTGTGDNEQFF. CDR3 DNA: TGTGCCAGCAGCTTAACCGGGACTGGAGACAATGAGCAGTTCTTC.

The J gene is TRBJ2-1, the V gene TRBV5-5, with a possible D match to TRBD2 (6 bases). The CDR3 runs to 15 residues. CDR1 and CDR2 (germline): SGHKS, YYEKEE (reference sequence). Trimming shortened V by 5 bases and J by 4 bases, and 16 bases separated the two germline ends. The CDR3 sequence is CASRVVGRDYNEQFF. The CDR3 DNA sequence: TGTGCCAGCAGGGTGGTGGGGCGGGATTACAATGAGCAGTTCTTC.

The J gene is TRBJ2-1, the V gene TRBV4-2; 7 bases line up with TRBD1. Germline assignment: CDR1 LGHNA and CDR2 YNFKEQ. Trimming at V came to 0 bases and at J to 4 bases, leaving 3 bases not matched to a gene. The CDR3 loop spans 15 amino acids. The CDR3 region is CASSQDGDSYNEQFF. Here the CDR3 DNA reads TGTGCCAGCAGCCAAGATGGGGACAGTTACAATGAGCAGTTCTTC.

V is TRBV5-1 and J is TRBJ2-7; D might be TRBD1 (6 bases). Trimming shortened V by 2 bases and J by 6 bases, and 21 bases separated the two germline ends. The CDR3 is 16 residues long. CDR1 and CDR2 from the germline V gene are SGHRS and YFSETQ. The CDR3 is CASSLVGRGSILEQYF. The CDR3, as DNA: TGCGCCAGCAGCTTAGTGGGCAGGGGAAGTATCCTCGAGCAGTACTTC.

J is TRBJ2-2 and V is TRBV6-5; tentatively, D is TRBD1 (6 bases). Trimming took 2 bases from V and 0 from J, leaving 10 bases between them. The CDR3 is 16 residues long. CDR1 is MNHEY and CDR2 is SVGAGI in the germline V gene. The CDR3 nucleotides read TGTGCCAGCAGTTACGGGCAGGGGACGAACACCGGGGAGCTGTTTTTT. It codes for CASSYGQGTNTGELFF.

The chain joins TRBV5-4 to TRBJ2-1; D possibly corresponds to TRBD2 (6 bases). In germline, CDR1 is SGHNT, CDR2 YYREEE (reference sequence). Trimming stripped 4 bases from V and 6 bases from J, with 20 bases between. This CDR3 has 16 residues. CDR3 in DNA: TGTGCCAGCAGCCCCTACGTGATGGCGGGGCGCAATGAGCAGTTCTTC. Protein: CASSPYVMAGRNEQFF.

The chain recombines TRBV27 with TRBJ2-7, with 9 bases aligning to TRBD2. The J segment lost 6 bases and the V segment lost 8 bases, leaving 11 bases of the junction unmatched. Germline V gene sequence: CDR1 MNHEY, CDR2 SMNVEV (reference sequence). The CDR3 spans 14 residues. CDR3 protein: CASRAAGGPLEQYF. The DNA of the CDR3 is TGTGCCAGCCGCGCGGCGGGAGGGCCCCTCGAGCAGTACTTC.

A word on this clone: Other DNA sequences in this sample translate to the same CDR3. The DNA for the CDR3 is TGTGCCTACTCTATGGAACAGGGACGGAATTGGCCCCAGCATTTT. It yields the protein CAYSMEQGRNWPQHF. This sequence joins TRBV30 and TRBJ1-5, with a weak D call TRBD1 (6 bases). Germline CDR1 reads GTSNPN; CDR2 reads SVGIG (reference sequence). Trimming took 7 bases from V and 9 from J, leaving 25 bases between them. There are 15 residues in the CDR3.

On this clone itself: This sample includes further DNA sequences coding for the same CDR3. V gene TRBV18 combines with J gene TRBJ2-1, with 12 bases lining up with TRBD2. CDR3 length: 16 residues. With 3 bases clipped from V and 1 base from J, the junction kept 1 base outside the gene matches. From germline, CDR1 is KGHSH and CDR2 LQKENI. The CDR3 coding sequence is TGTGCCAGCTCACCCGGACTAGCGGGATCCTACAATGAGCAGTTCTTC. Its translation is CASSPGLAGSYNEQFF.

This clone was recorded only once. The V call is TRBV4-1, the J call TRBJ2-3; 11 bases fit TRBD2. This CDR3 is 19 amino acids long. V gave up 3 bases and J gave up 4 bases; unmatched junction bases: 15. Germline assignment: CDR1 MGHRA and CDR2 YSYEKL. This CDR3 is CASSHTSPTSGRTPDTQYF. The CDR3 region has the DNA TGCGCCAGCAGCCATACGTCTCCCACTAGCGGGAGAACCCCAGATACGCAGTATTTT.